The 27 T cell receptor beta chains below come from one sample, sequenced in a study of CD8 T cells in Susac syndrome (dated by TCRdb to between 2018 and 2021). To prepare the library, the immunoSEQ multiplex PCR assay was applied. RNA was extracted using the RNeasy kit, and about 0.5 to 1 ug of the RNA was reverse transcribed with random hexamers. Clones were called with MiXCR by TCRdb after fastp trimmed the public reads at Q25, and only in-frame beta chains were retained. Records with the same CDR3 protein are collapsed into one entry carrying the most frequent genes and DNA. The sample table shows just over 150,000 distinct CDR3 sequences, and around 95% are seen once. The ten largest clones capture 0.15% of the sample. Material: CD8+ T cells from PBMCs. The receptors were sampled from a human donor with multiple sclerosis.

On this clonotype itself: One end of the junction varies from germline; a read error may be responsible. The chain links TRBV7-9 to TRBJ1-6; 7 bases agree with TRBD1. The CDR3 totals 14 residues. Germline V gene lookup returns CDR1 SEHNR and CDR2 FQNEAQ (reference sequence). This CDR3 reads CASSLDRVESPLHF. The CDR3 DNA reads as TGTGCCAGCAGTTTAGACAGGGTTGAATCACCCCTCCACTTT.

The chain combines TRBV18 with TRBJ2-1; no clear D gene. The germline V and J ends were trimmed by 0 bases and 5 bases, with 14 bases remaining between them. CDR3 length equals 16 residues. CDR1 and CDR2 from the germline V gene are KGHSH and LQKENI. The CDR3 DNA is TGTGCCAGCTCACCACCAGGAAGGGTAAGGGACAATGAGCAGTTCTTC. Its protein product is CASSPPGRVRDNEQFF.

This clonotype turned up a few times. The V gene is TRBV7-3, the J gene TRBJ1-2; the D is unclear. Germline V CDR1 and CDR2: SGHTA, FQGTGA. The CDR3 runs to 13 residues. The V end lost 5 bases, the J end lost 6 bases, and 13 bases lay between the germline ends. CDR3 residues: CASSPVHGDGYTF. CDR3 sequence (DNA): TGTGCCAGCAGCCCGGTACACGGGGATGGCTACACCTTC. Full variable domain (remainder filled in from reference TRBV7-3 and TRBJ1-2): GAGVSQTPSNKVTEKGKYVELRCDPISGHTALYWYRQSLGQGPEFLIYFQGTGAADDSGLPNDRFFAVRPEGSVSTLKIQRTERGDSAVYLCASSPVHGDGYTFGSGTRLTVV.

This chain joins TRBV12-3 or TRBV12-4 and TRBJ2-3; D is ambiguous. V was clipped by 8 bases and J by 2 bases, with 11 bases between them. The CDR3 is 13 residues long. The CDR3 sequence is CASVGGHTDTQYF. The CDR3, as DNA: TGTGCCAGCGTGGGTGGGCACACAGATACGCAGTATTTT.

This rearrangement joins TRBV30 to TRBJ1-5; D is undetermined. The CDR3 has 14 residues. From germline, CDR1 is GTSNPN and CDR2 SVGIG (reference sequence). Trimming removed 5 bases at V and 0 bases at J, with 11 bases between. In nucleotides, the CDR3 is TGTGCCTGGGACCGGGGATATAGCAATCAGCCCCAGCATTTT. Protein: CAWDRGYSNQPQHF.

The chain recombines TRBV3-1 with TRBJ2-4; D call uncertain. The CDR3 runs 15 residues. The V gene lost 0 bases and the J gene lost 9 bases, with 15 bases spanning the gap. CDR1 is LGHDT, CDR2 YNNKEL, per germline (reference sequence). The DNA for the CDR3 is TGTGCCAGCAGCCAAGACACCGACACCGTTTTCATTCAGTACTTC. As protein: CASSQDTDTVFIQYF.

The chain combines TRBV18 with TRBJ2-2, with TRBD1 identical over 8 bases. CDR1 KGHSH and CDR2 LQKENI come from the germline V gene. J was trimmed by 1 base and V by 8 bases; bases with no gene match: 3. The CDR3 runs to 14 residues. CDR3 in DNA: TGTGCCAGCCCGGGACAGGAGAACACCGGGGAGCTGTTTTTT. Amino acids: CASPGQENTGELFF.

The chain uses TRBV3-1 and TRBJ2-7, with a weak D call TRBD1 (6 bases). This CDR3 has 14 amino acids. Germline V CDR1 and CDR2: LGHDT, YNNKEL (reference sequence). Trimming left V 4 bases short and J 2 bases short, with 12 bases between. The CDR3 region is CASSPPDRTYEQYF. CDR3 DNA sequence: TGTGCCAGCAGCCCTCCGGACAGAACCTACGAGCAGTACTTC.

The CDR3 sequence: CAWAETYEQYF. CDR3 in DNA: TGTGCCTGGGCGGAGACCTACGAGCAGTACTTC. The chain uses TRBV30 and TRBJ2-7; D unresolved. Germline V gene lookup returns CDR1 GTSNPN and CDR2 SVGIG (reference sequence). V lost 5 bases to trimming and J lost 2 bases, with 7 bases between them. This CDR3 comprises 11 residues.

This clonotype was seen once. This chain joins TRBV20-1 and TRBJ2-4, with 7 bases aligning to TRBD1. The CDR3 contains 12 residues. Germline loops: CDR1 DFQATT, CDR2 SNEGSKA (reference sequence). The V and J ends lost 6 bases and 5 bases, in that order; junction bases with no gene match: 4. The CDR3 DNA sequence: TGCAGTGCATCGACAGGGCAAAACATTCAGTACTTC. Amino acid sequence: CSASTGQNIQYF.

This chain uses TRBV29-1 with TRBJ2-5; TRBD2 matches 12 bases. This CDR3 spans 17 amino acids. The J segment lost 4 bases and the V segment lost 0 bases, leaving 9 bases of the junction unmatched. From germline, CDR1 is SQVTM and CDR2 ANQGSEA. CDR3 protein: CSVEDRASGGVRETQYF. The CDR3 DNA reads as TGCAGCGTTGAAGATCGGGCTAGCGGGGGGGTCCGAGAGACCCAGTACTTC.

This clonotype was found once. The chain is built from TRBV6-5 and TRBJ2-5; D is unresolved. Germline V gives CDR1 MNHEY, CDR2 SVGAGI. Trimming stripped 6 bases from V and 0 bases from J, with 8 bases between. The CDR3 is 13 residues long. The CDR3 sequence is CASRDAYQETQYF. The CDR3 DNA reads TGTGCCAGCAGGGACGCGTACCAAGAGACCCAGTACTTC.

This chain uses TRBV19 with TRBJ2-2; D remains ambiguous. CDR1 is LNHDA and CDR2 is SQIVND in the germline V gene (reference sequence). The length of the CDR3 is 13 residues. With 6 bases removed from V and 6 bases from J, the gap between germline ends came to 11 bases. The CDR3 loop reads CASSQALAGELFF. The CDR3 bases are TGTGCCAGTAGCCAGGCGCTCGCCGGGGAGCTGTTTTTT.

The rearrangement uses TRBV29-1 and TRBJ1-2; 7 positions agree with TRBD1. V shed 4 bases and J 3 bases; nucleotides not matched to a gene: 8. From germline, CDR1 is SQVTM and CDR2 ANQGSEA. The CDR3 loop spans 14 amino acids. The CDR3 protein is CSVVVEGADYGYTF. The CDR3 region has the DNA TGCAGCGTTGTGGTGGAGGGGGCGGACTATGGCTACACCTTC.

The chain employs TRBV6-5 and TRBJ1-1, with 10 bases matching TRBD1. There are 13 residues in the CDR3. With 9 bases clipped from V and 11 bases from J, the junction kept 12 bases outside the gene matches. The germline V gene has CDR1 MNHEY and CDR2 SVGAGI. The CDR3 sequence is CARIGTGVCRAFF. CDR3 in DNA: TGTGCCAGGATCGGGACAGGGGTATGTCGGGCTTTCTTT.

The chain couples TRBV6-5 to TRBJ2-2, with unresolved D. CDR3 length equals 12 residues. Trimming stripped 2 bases from V and 6 bases from J, with 4 bases between. Germline lookup yields CDR1 MNHEY and CDR2 SVGAGI. CDR3: CASSYRAGELFF. Here the CDR3 DNA reads TGTGCCAGCAGTTACCGCGCCGGGGAGCTGTTTTTT.

The rearrangement uses TRBV20-1 and TRBJ2-3, with 12 bases identical to TRBD2. The length of the CDR3 is 18 residues. Germline-derived CDR1 and CDR2 are DFQATT and SNEGSKA (reference sequence). Trimming removed 1 base from V and 0 bases from J; junction bases left unmatched: 8. The CDR3 spells CSARVGLAGGASTDTQYF. DNA for the CDR3: TGCAGTGCTAGAGTTGGGCTAGCGGGGGGGGCCAGCACAGATACGCAGTATTTT.

This clonotype has a single count. The genes are TRBV30 and TRBJ2-5; maybe TRBD2 (6 bases). Trimming pared 8 bases from V and 5 bases from J, leaving 12 bases between. This CDR3 has 11 amino acids. Per the germline V gene, CDR1 is GTSNPN and CDR2 is SVGIG (reference sequence). The CDR3 sequence: CAGGLPETQYF. The CDR3 region has the DNA TGTGCCGGGGGACTGCCGGAGACCCAGTACTTC. The full variable domain, its missing parts supplied by reference TRBV30 and TRBJ2-5, is SQTIHQWPATLVQPVGSPLSLECTVEGTSNPNLYWYRQAAGRGLQLLFYSVGIGQISSEVPQNLSASRPQDRQFILSSKKLLLSDSGFYLCAGGLPETQYFGPGTRLLVL.

CDR3 nucleotides: TGTGCCAGCAGTGAAGCCCGGGGGGACTATGGCTACACCTTC. Its protein product is CASSEARGDYGYTF. This chain uses TRBV2 with TRBJ1-2; D perhaps matches TRBD1 (5 bases). Germline V gene sequence: CDR1 SNHLY, CDR2 FYNNEI. The V gene lost 0 bases and the J gene lost 3 bases, with 8 bases spanning the gap. There are 14 residues in the CDR3. Full variable domain (missing parts from reference TRBV2 and TRBJ1-2): EPEVTQTPSHQVTQMGQEVILRCVPISNHLYFYWYRQILGQKVEFLVSFYNNEISEKSEIFDDQFSVERPDGSNFTLKIRSTKLEDSAMYFCASSEARGDYGYTFGSGTRLTVV.

This rearrangement joins TRBV3-1 to TRBJ2-1, with D unclear. The V end lost 4 bases, the J end lost 10 bases, and 8 bases lay between the germline ends. The CDR3 consists of 11 residues. Germline V CDR1 and CDR2: LGHDT, YNNKEL (reference sequence). The DNA of the CDR3 is TGTGCCAGCAGCCTTGAGTGGGAGCAGTTCTTC. This encodes CASSLEWEQFF.

This clonotype showed up just once. This chain uses TRBV4-1 with TRBJ2-3; D is perhaps TRBD2 (5 bases). V shed 0 bases and J shed 0 bases, with 7 bases lying between them. The CDR3 loop spans 15 amino acids. The germline V gene encodes CDR1 MGHRA and CDR2 YSYEKL. CDR3 sequence reads: CASSQDRTSTDTQYF. CDR3 DNA: TGCGCCAGCAGCCAAGACCGGACTAGCACAGATACGCAGTATTTT.

J is TRBJ1-3 and V is TRBV10-3; D is possibly TRBD1 (6 bases). The CDR3 runs 15 residues. The germline V and J ends were trimmed by 2 bases and 0 bases, with 8 bases remaining between them. Germline loops: CDR1 ENHRY, CDR2 SYGVKD. The CDR3 nucleotides read TGTGCCATCAGTGAGGACAGGTTCTCTGGAAACACCATATATTTT. This encodes CAISEDRFSGNTIYF.

This clonotype was counted once. The chain uses TRBV15 and TRBJ2-6, with no clear D. Trimming cost V 1 base and J 4 bases, with 5 bases left between them. Germline V lookup: CDR1 LNHNV, CDR2 YYDKDF (reference sequence). CDR3 length: 14 residues. The CDR3 DNA is TGTGCCACCAGCAGAGTGTCCGGGGCCAACGTCCTGACTTTC. It yields the protein CATSRVSGANVLTF.

This chain uses TRBV15 with TRBJ2-5, with D hard to call. Germline-derived CDR1 and CDR2 are LNHNV and YYDKDF (reference sequence). Trimming stripped 4 bases from V and 4 bases from J, with 10 bases between. The CDR3 totals 13 residues. CDR3 nucleotides: TGTGCCACCAGCAACCACAAGGGAGAGACCCAGTACTTC. Encoded protein: CATSNHKGETQYF.

The chain links TRBV3-1 to TRBJ2-2; TRBD1 might be the D (6 bases). The germline V gene has CDR1 LGHDT and CDR2 YNNKEL (reference sequence). This CDR3 has 14 amino acids. V lost 4 bases and J lost 5, with 11 bases in between. The CDR3 is CASSPRTVTGELFF. The CDR3 DNA is TGTGCCAGCAGCCCTCGGACAGTTACCGGGGAGCTGTTTTTT.

CDR3 sequence (DNA): TGCAGCGTTGAAGATGATGGCAGGCGAAACACTGAAGCTTTCTTT. Translated: CSVEDDGRRNTEAFF. The V gene is TRBV29-1, the J gene TRBJ1-1; D not resolved. The CDR3 loop spans 15 amino acids. Germline V CDR1 and CDR2: SQVTM, ANQGSEA. Trimming stripped 0 bases from V and 2 bases from J, with 13 bases between.

The V call is TRBV27, the J call TRBJ2-3; unclear D gene. The V gene lost 2 bases and the J gene lost 0 bases, with 6 bases spanning the gap. The germline gives CDR1 MNHEY, CDR2 SMNVEV (reference sequence). The CDR3 is 14 amino acids. The CDR3 here is CASSLPDSTDTQYF. The CDR3 DNA reads as TGTGCCAGCAGTTTACCTGATAGCACAGATACGCAGTATTTT.